This T cell receptor (beta chain) was profiled in a study of blood T cell repertoires in COVID-19. Germline CDR1 SEHNR, CDR2 FQNEAQ (reference sequence). The CDR3 loop spans 14 amino acids. V gave up 0 bases and J gave up 2 bases, with 7 bases separating them. Symptom resolution, clearance, or two negative PCRs marked the recovered donors of Cohort 3. The assay was immunoSEQ multiplex PCR, and TCRdb's table has in-frame clones only and misses some. The sample contains hundreds of thousands of clones, approximately 90% of which appear only once. This clonotype was obtained from a woman aged 18-30 years who had recovered from COVID-19. The sequencing sample was made of PBMCs or T cells enriched from blood (not recorded which). V and J are TRBV7-9 and TRBJ1-1; D is uncertain. The CDR3 sequence: CASSLARENTEAFF. The CDR3 nucleotides read TGTGCCAGCAGCTTAGCGCGGGAAAACACTGAAGCTTTCTTT.